The present TCR beta chain was sequenced within a study of T cells in Graves' hyperthyroidism and ophthalmopathy. Broader study findings: Most clonotypes expanded in thyroid above 0.001 were likewise present in blood.

The cohort's ophthalmopathy patients, a group with duration under 3 months, had a Clinical Activity Score of at least 3 and a NOSPECS grade of at least 4. Every diagnosis used clinical symptoms, serum thyroxine and TRAb, thyroid ultrasound and orbital computed tomography. PBMCs were derived from about 10 ml fresh peripheral blood. V shed 4 bases, J shed 0 bases, and the junction held 1 base outside the gene matches. The germline CDR1 and CDR2 sequences are MDHEN and SYDVKM. This CDR3 spans 15 amino acids. The CDR3 regions of TCR beta were amplified from RNA transcripts. A set of HTBI primers served as the primers for a first-round RT-PCR of the TCR CDR3. TCRdb re-analysed the multiplex PCR reads in MiXCR, keeping a single row per CDR3 protein. The repertoire has about 350,000 distinct CDR3 sequences, over 15% of them found once; the top ten carry around 15%. Concerning this clonotype: Its antigen is not identified.

The receptor comes from a woman in her forties with Graves' ophthalmopathy. Sequences were obtained from blood. The chain is built from TRBV28 and TRBJ2-2; TRBD1 agrees at 8 bases. CDR3: CASSSGGANTGELFF. DNA of the CDR3: TGTGCCAGCAGTTCAGGGGGCGCGAACACCGGGGAGCTGTTTTTT.